This T cell receptor beta chain stems from a study of OX40 agonist ivuxolimab in advanced cancers. Study-level results: Undetermined was the antigen specificity of the expanded peripheral T cells. Expanded clones were, on average, more numerous in CD8+ T cells than in CD4+. Partial responders at 0.1-3.0 mg/kg showed near-lowest clonal expansion.

Sequencing used immunoSEQ multiplex PCR; TCRdb keeps in-frame clones, though not all of them. The data hold 55,000 to 65,000 clones, with roughly 90% observed a single time. This clone was seen just once. Its antigen remains unknown. Specimen: CD4+ or CD8+ T cells sorted from blood, collected in a trial of the OX40 agonist ivuxolimab. The sequence was obtained from an adult with an advanced solid tumor such as melanoma, head and neck, liver or kidney cancer.

Here the CDR3 DNA reads TGTGCCAGCAGCCCCTTGGAGGGTTCGAACACCGGGGAGCTGTTTTTT. Translating gives CASSPLEGSNTGELFF. The chain joins TRBV7-8 to TRBJ2-2, with D possibly TRBD2 on 6 matching bases. Trimming took off 5 bases at V and 0 bases at J, with 13 bases between the two ends. CDR1 SGHVS and CDR2 FQNEAQ come from the germline V gene. CDR3 size: 16 residues.